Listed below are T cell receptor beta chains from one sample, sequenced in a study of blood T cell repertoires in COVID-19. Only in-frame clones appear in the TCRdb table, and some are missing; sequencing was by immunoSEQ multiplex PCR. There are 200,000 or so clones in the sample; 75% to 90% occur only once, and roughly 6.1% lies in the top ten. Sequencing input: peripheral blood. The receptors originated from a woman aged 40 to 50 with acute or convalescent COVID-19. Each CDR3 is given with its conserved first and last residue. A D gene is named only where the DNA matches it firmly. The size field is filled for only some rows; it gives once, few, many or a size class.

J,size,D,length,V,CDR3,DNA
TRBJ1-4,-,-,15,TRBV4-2,CASSNLDSPNEKLFF,TGTGCCAGCAGCAATTTGGACAGCCCTAATGAAAAACTGTTTTTT
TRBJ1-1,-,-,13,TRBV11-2,CASSLDLATEAFF,TGTGCCAGCAGCTTAGATCTGGCCACTGAAGCTTTCTTT
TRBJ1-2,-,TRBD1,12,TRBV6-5,CASRTDRASYTF,TGTGCCAGCAGAACGGACAGGGCTAGCTACACCTTC
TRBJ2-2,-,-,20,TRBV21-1,CASPGTGLAGAKSNTGELFF,TGTGCCAGCCCCGGAACGGGGCTAGCGGGGGCAAAAAGTAACACCGGGGAGCTGTTTTTT
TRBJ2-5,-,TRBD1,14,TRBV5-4,CASSSRQGAETQYF,TGTGCCAGCAGCTCCCGACAGGGGGCCGAGACCCAGTACTTC
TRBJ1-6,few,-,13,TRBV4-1,CASSQDGRGPLHF,TGCGCCAGCAGCCAAGATGGCCGAGGGCCCCTCCACTTT
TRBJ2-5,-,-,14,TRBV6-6,CASSPSSTGETQYF,TGTGCCAGCAGTCCGTCTAGCACCGGGGAGACCCAGTACTTC
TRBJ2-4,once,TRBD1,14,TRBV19,CASSTDRGENIQYF,TGTGCCAGTAGCACGGACAGGGGAGAAAACATTCAGTACTTC
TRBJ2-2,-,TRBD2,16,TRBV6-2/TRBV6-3,CASSPYSGRMAGELFF,TGTGCCAGCAGCCCTTATAGCGGGAGAATGGCCGGGGAGCTGTTTTTT
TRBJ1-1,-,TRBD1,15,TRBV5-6,CASSLEGQGAGKAFF,TGTGCCAGCAGCTTGGAGGGACAGGGGGCTGGGAAAGCTTTCTTT
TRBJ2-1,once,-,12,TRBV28,CASSPVRGEQFF,TGTGCCAGCAGTCCCGTCCGGGGTGAGCAGTTCTTC
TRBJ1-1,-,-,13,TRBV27,CASSADRLHLAFF,TGTGCCAGCAGTGCCGACAGACTCCATTTAGCTTTCTTT
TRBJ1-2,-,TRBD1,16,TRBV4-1,CASSDRQGSTSYGYTF,TGCGCCAGCAGCGATCGACAGGGCTCGACTAGCTATGGCTACACCTTC
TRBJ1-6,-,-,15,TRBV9,CASSAAVRVNSPLHF,TGTGCCAGCAGCGCCGCGGTCAGGGTGAATTCACCCCTCCACTTT
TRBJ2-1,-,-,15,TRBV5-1,CASSLTVASYNEQFF,TGCGCCAGCAGCTTGACCGTAGCCTCCTACAATGAGCAGTTCTTC
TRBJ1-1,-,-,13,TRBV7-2,CASSLRQDTEAFF,TGTGCCAGCAGCTTAAGGCAGGACACTGAAGCTTTCTTT
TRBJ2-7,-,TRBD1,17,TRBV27,CASSLSIDRESSYEQYF,TGTGCCAGCAGTTTATCCATCGACAGGGAGAGCTCCTACGAGCAGTACTTC
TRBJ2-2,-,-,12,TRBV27,CASSLSGRELFF,TGTGCCAGCAGTTTATCGGGCCGGGAGCTGTTTTTT
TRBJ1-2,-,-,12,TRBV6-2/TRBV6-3,CASSPTNYGYTF,TGTGCCAGCAGTCCAACTAACTATGGCTACACCTTC
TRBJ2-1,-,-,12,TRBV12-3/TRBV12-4,CASTEQTNEQFF,TGTGCCAGCACCGAACAAACCAATGAGCAGTTCTTC
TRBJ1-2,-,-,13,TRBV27,CASRKDSNYGYTF,TGTGCCAGCAGAAAAGACAGTAACTATGGCTACACCTTC
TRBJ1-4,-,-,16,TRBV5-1,CASSTRLAGSDEKLFF,TGCGCCAGCAGTACAAGGCTGGCAGGGTCGGATGAAAAACTGTTTTTT
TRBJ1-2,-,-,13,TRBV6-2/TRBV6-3,CASSPAGIYGYTF,TGTGCCAGCAGTCCCGCGGGGATCTATGGCTACACCTTC
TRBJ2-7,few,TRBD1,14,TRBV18,CASSPDRNSYEQYF,TGTGCCAGCTCACCGGACAGGAACTCCTACGAGCAGTACTTC
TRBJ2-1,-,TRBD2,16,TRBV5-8,CASSPRSGRIYNEQFF,TGTGCCAGCAGCCCCCGAAGCGGGAGAATATACAATGAGCAGTTCTTC
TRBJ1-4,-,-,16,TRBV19,CASSRSGYAFNEKLFF,TGTGCCAGTAGTCGGTCAGGGTACGCCTTTAATGAAAAACTGTTTTTT
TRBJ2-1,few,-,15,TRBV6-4,CASSDSSGSYNEQFF,TGTGCCAGCAGTGACTCTAGCGGCTCCTACAATGAGCAGTTCTTC
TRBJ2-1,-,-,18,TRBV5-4,CASSTTGQAGLVYNEQFF,TGTGCCAGCAGCACGACAGGACAGGCGGGACTAGTCTACAATGAGCAGTTCTTC
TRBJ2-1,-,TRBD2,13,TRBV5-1,CASRGGSLGEQFF,TGCGCCAGCAGGGGCGGGAGTCTCGGTGAGCAGTTCTTC
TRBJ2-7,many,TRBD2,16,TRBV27,CASSLKFGGSSYEQYF,TGTGCCAGCAGTTTAAAGTTCGGGGGGAGCTCCTACGAGCAGTACTTC
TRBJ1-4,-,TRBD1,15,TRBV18,CASSRLDRGHEKLFF,TGTGCCAGCTCACGCCTGGACAGGGGGCATGAAAAACTGTTTTTT
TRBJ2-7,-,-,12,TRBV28,CASSLADYEQYF,TGTGCCAGCAGTTTAGCAGACTACGAGCAGTACTTC
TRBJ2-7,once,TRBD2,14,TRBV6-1,CASSEGTSYDEQYF,TGTGCCAGCAGTGAGGGGACTAGCTATGACGAGCAGTACTTC
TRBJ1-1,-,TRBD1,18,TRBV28,CASSLVQGQGGGNAEAFF,TGTGCCAGCAGTCTAGTCCAAGGACAGGGGGGTGGGAACGCTGAAGCTTTCTTT
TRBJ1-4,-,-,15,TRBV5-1,CASSSSDRRNEKLFF,TGCGCCAGCAGCTCCTCGGACAGAAGAAATGAAAAACTGTTTTTT
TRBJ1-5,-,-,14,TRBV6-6,CASLNQGLGQPQHF,TGTGCCAGCTTGAACCAGGGACTCGGACAGCCCCAGCATTTT
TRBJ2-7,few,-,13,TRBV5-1,CASGLQGSYEQYF,TGCGCCAGCGGCTTACAGGGATCCTACGAGCAGTACTTC
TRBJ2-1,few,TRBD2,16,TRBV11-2,CASSFTSGTTWGEQFF,TGTGCCAGCAGCTTTACTAGCGGCACGACTTGGGGTGAGCAGTTCTTC
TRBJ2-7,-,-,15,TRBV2,CASSEGNTGRDEQYF,TGTGCCAGCAGTGAAGGAAACACAGGGAGGGACGAGCAGTACTTC
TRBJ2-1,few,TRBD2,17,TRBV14,CASSQDLWTSGNNEQFF,TGTGCCAGCAGCCAAGATCTCTGGACTAGCGGCAACAATGAGCAGTTCTTC
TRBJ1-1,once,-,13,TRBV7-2,CASSSDRNTEAFF,TGTGCCAGCAGCTCCGACAGGAACACTGAAGCTTTCTTT
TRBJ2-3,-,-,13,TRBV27,CASSLSTADTQYF,TGTGCCAGCAGTTTATCGACTGCAGATACGCAGTATTTT
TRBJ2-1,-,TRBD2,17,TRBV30,CAWQGGSRSSSYNEQFF,TGTGCCTGGCAAGGCGGGAGCAGGTCGAGCTCCTACAATGAGCAGTTCTTC
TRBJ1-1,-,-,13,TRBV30,CAWSGQTNTEAFF,TGTGCCTGGAGTGGACAGACAAACACTGAAGCTTTCTTT
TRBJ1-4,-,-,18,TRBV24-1,CATRTGEPLPATNEKLFF,TGTGCCACCAGGACCGGAGAGCCCCTCCCCGCAACTAATGAAAAACTGTTTTTT
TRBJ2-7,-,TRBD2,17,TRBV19,CASSIGRTSGRAYEQYF,TGTGCCAGTAGTATAGGGAGGACTAGCGGGAGGGCCTACGAGCAGTACTTC
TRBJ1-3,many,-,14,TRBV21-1,CASSTAGSGNTIYF,TGTGCCAGCAGCACGGCAGGCTCTGGAAACACCATATATTTT
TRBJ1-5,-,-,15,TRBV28,CASSLWAASNQPQHF,TGTGCCAGCAGTTTATGGGCAGCGAGCAATCAGCCCCAGCATTTT
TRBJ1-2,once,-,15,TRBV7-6,CASSPWRVIGYGYTF,TGTGCCAGCAGCCCCTGGAGGGTGATCGGCTATGGCTACACCTTC
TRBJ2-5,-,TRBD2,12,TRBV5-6,CASSFGGGPQYF,TGTGCCAGCAGCTTTGGCGGGGGGCCCCAGTACTTC